Below are 8 T cell receptor beta chains sequenced from a single sample in a study of T cells in tuberculosis. Assay: immunoSEQ multiplex PCR; the TCRdb copy retains only in-frame clones and omits some. There are roughly 59,000 clones in the sample; 81% occur only once, and around 13% lies in the top ten. After thawing and overnight rest, PBMC were stained with GMM-loaded CD1B tetramer, viability dye and anti-CD3 for sorting. The lipid loaded on the CD1B tetramers was C32 glucose monomycolate from Rhodococcus equi. Sequenced material: CD1b-GMM tetramer-negative cells sorted from PBMCs. These receptors originate from an adult woman with latent tuberculosis.

The J gene is TRBJ1-2, the V gene TRBV19, with a possible D match to TRBD1 (6 bases). CDR1 and CDR2 from the germline V gene are LNHDA and SQIVND (reference sequence). Trimming shortened V by 0 bases and J by 6 bases, and 11 bases separated the two germline ends. This CDR3 has 14 amino acids. Here the CDR3 DNA reads TGTGCCAGTAGTATAGACAGGGGCAAAGATGGCTACACCTTC. Translation gives CASSIDRGKDGYTF.

CDR3 DNA: TGCGCCAGCAGCTTGGCCAGGACAATAGATGAGCAGTTCTTC. As protein: CASSLARTIDEQFF. The chain carries TRBV5-1 and TRBJ2-1, with D tentatively TRBD1 (5 bases). Germline-derived CDR1 and CDR2 are SGHRS and YFSETQ. The CDR3 is 14 amino acids. Trimming left V 0 bases short and J 8 bases short, with 12 bases between.

The rearrangement links TRBV4-3 to TRBJ2-7; weak D call: TRBD1 (5 bases). CDR1 LGHNA and CDR2 YSLEER come from the germline V gene. Between the trimmed V and J ends, which lost 2 bases and 1 base, there was a span of 9 bases. CDR3 length: 14 amino acids. The CDR3 DNA reads as TGCGCCAGCAGCCAATCAGGGAAGTCCTACGAGCAGTACTTC. It codes for CASSQSGKSYEQYF.

DNA of the CDR3: TGTGCCAGCAGTTTACCCGGGACAGGGGACAATGAGCAGTTCTTC. Protein product: CASSLPGTGDNEQFF. The chain combines TRBV28 with TRBJ2-1, with 10 bases fitting TRBD1. Trimming removed 2 bases from V and 5 bases from J; junction bases left unmatched: 3. Per the germline V gene, CDR1 is MDHEN and CDR2 is SYDVKM. The CDR3 spans 15 residues.

The V call is TRBV29-1, the J call TRBJ2-1; 10 nucleotides agree with TRBD2. The germline gives CDR1 SQVTM, CDR2 ANQGSEA. The V and J ends lost 6 bases and 7 bases, in that order; junction bases with no gene match: 12. The CDR3 totals 15 residues. The CDR3 nucleotides are TGCAGCGTGGAAAGGCTAGCGGGAGAGAGGAATGAGCAGTTCTTC. It specifies CSVERLAGERNEQFF.

The CDR3 sequence: CASKWTGQETQYF. The CDR3 region has the DNA TGTGCCAGTAAATGGACAGGGCAAGAGACCCAGTACTTC. The J gene is TRBJ2-5, the V gene TRBV19; 8 positions agree with TRBD1. After removal of 7 bases from V and 2 bases from J, the junction contained 3 bases not matched to a gene. This CDR3 has 13 amino acids. In germline, CDR1 is LNHDA, CDR2 SQIVND (reference sequence). The full variable domain, with the rest looked up from reference TRBV19 and TRBJ2-5, is DGGITQSPKYLFRKEGQNVTLSCEQNLNHDAMYWYRQDPGQGLRLIYYSQIVNDFQKGDIAEGYSVSREKKESFPLTVTSAQKNPTAFYLCASKWTGQETQYFGPGTRLLVL.

The chain employs TRBV7-2 and TRBJ1-1, with D perhaps matching TRBD1 (6 bases). Trimming pared 8 bases from V and 1 base from J, leaving 14 bases between. The CDR3 has 14 residues. Germline V lookup: CDR1 SGHTA, CDR2 FQGNSA. The CDR3 DNA sequence: TGTGCCAGCGGATCCCCGGACAGGAACACTGAAGCTTTCTTT. It encodes CASGSPDRNTEAFF.

The sample holds one count of this clone. This chain uses TRBV10-1 with TRBJ1-3; D uncertain. Per germline, CDR1 WNHNN and CDR2 SYGVQD (reference sequence). The CDR3 spans 15 residues. With 3 bases removed from V and 2 bases from J, the gap between germline ends came to 11 bases. CDR3 protein: CASSDSGGTGNTIYF. The CDR3 nucleotides read TGCGCCAGCAGTGACTCCGGAGGGACTGGAAACACCATATATTTT.